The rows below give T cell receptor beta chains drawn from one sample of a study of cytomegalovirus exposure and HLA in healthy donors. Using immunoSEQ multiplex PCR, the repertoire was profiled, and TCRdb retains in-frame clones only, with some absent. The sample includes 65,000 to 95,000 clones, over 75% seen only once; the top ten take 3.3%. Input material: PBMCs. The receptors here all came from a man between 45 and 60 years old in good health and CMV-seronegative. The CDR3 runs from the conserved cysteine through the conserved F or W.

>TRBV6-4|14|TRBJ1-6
CASARDGGNSPLHF
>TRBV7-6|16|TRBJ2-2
CASSRRGGSNTGELFF
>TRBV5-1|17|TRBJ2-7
CASSLGVSGQTPYEQYF
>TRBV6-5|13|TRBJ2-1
CASRRLGVNEQFF
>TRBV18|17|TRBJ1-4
CASSPTGTRATNEKLFF
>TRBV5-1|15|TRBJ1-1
CASSERGYMNTEAFF
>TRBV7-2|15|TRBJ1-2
CASSFPTGSIYGYTF
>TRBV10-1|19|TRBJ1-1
CASSESGGGDRVPNTEAFF
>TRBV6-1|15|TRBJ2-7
CASTSGQGNLYEQYF
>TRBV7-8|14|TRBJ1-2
CASSIAGTGYGYTF
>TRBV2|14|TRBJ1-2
CASSGGKIGYGYTF
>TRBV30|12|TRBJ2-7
CAWSGTFYEQYF
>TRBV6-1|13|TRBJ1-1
CASRQGGNTEAFF
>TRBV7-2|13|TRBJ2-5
CASSRVRRETQYF
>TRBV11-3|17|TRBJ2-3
CASSPRLAGGSTDTQYF
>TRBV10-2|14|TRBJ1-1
CASRSTRGVPEAFF
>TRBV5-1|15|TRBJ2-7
CASSLQGQFGYEQYF
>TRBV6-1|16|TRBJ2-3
CASSENVELLTDTQYF
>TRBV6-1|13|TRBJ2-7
CASRPDGFNEQYF
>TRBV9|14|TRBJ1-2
CASSAGVSNYGYTF
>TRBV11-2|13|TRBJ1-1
CASSLVGFERAFF
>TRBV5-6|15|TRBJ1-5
CASSLAAGGSQPQHF
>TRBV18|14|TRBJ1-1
CASSPGDRLSEAFF
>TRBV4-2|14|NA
CASSRDFSSYEQYF
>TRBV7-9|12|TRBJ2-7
CSSEGGVYEQYF
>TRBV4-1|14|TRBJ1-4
CASSPTGGGEKLFF
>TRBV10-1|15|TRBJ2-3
CASSGTSGGPDTQYF
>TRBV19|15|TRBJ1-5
CASSHGRWEGQPQHF
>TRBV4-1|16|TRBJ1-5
CASSQEQGAPHQPQHF
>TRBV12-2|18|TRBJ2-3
CASRSGTSGVTSTDTQYF
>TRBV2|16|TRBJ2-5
CASSPLGGGSGETQYF
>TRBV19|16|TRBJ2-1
CASSIKSGGRLNEQFF
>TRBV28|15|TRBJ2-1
CASSTGQANNNEQFF
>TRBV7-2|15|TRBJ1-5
CASGPGGYSNQPQHF
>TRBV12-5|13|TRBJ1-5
CASGTGKNQPQHF
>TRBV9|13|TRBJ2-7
CASSVDGENEQYF
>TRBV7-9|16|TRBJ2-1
CASSPSRGFRDNEQFF
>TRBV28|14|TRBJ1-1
CASSTPGRDPIAFF
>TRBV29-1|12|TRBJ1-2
CSVGGQKPGYTF